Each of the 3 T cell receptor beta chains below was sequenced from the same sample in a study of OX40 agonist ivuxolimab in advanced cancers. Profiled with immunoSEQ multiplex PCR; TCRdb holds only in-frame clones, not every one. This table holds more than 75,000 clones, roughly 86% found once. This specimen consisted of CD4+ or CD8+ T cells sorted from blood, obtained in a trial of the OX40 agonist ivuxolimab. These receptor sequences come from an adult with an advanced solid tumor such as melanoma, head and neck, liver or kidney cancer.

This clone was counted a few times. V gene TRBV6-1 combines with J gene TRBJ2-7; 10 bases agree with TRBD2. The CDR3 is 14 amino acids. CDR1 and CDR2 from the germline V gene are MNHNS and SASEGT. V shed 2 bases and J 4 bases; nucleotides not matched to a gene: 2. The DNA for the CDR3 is TGTGCCAGCAGTGAAACAGCGGGGGGGTACGAGCAGTACTTC. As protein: CASSETAGGYEQYF.

CDR3 protein: CASSPQTQRERYEQYF. The CDR3 DNA sequence: TGCGCCAGCAGCCCCCAAACCCAGCGGGAGCGGTACGAGCAGTACTTC. This chain links TRBV4-1 with TRBJ2-7; 8 bases are a match to TRBD2. V lost 4 bases to trimming and J lost 4 bases; unmatched junction nucleotides: 12. The length of the CDR3 is 16 residues. Germline V gives CDR1 MGHRA, CDR2 YSYEKL.

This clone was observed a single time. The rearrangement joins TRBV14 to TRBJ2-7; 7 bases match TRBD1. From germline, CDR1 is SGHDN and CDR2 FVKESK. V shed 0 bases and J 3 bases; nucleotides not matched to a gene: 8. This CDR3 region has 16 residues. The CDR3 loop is CASSQETWTGYYEQYF. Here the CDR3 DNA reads TGTGCCAGCAGCCAAGAGACCTGGACAGGCTACTACGAGCAGTACTTC. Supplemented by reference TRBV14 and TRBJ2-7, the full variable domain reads EAGVTQFPSHSVIEKGQTVTLRCDPISGHDNLYWYRRVMGKEIKFLLHFVKESKQDESGMPNNRFLAERTGGTYSTLKVQPAELEDSGVYFCASSQETWTGYYEQYFGPGTRLTVT.